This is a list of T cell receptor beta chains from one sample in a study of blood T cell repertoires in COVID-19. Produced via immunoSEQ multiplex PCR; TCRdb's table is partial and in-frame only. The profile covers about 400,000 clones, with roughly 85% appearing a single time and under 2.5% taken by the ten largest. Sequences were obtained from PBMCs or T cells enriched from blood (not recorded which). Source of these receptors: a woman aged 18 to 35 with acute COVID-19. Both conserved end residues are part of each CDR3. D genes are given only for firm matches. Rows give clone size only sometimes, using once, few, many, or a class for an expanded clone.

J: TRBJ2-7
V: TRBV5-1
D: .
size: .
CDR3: CASSLPTVPYEQYF
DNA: TGCGCCAGCAGCTTGCCAACGGTACCCTACGAGCAGTACTTC

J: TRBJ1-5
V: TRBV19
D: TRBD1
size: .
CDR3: CASLPRGPRQPQHF
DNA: TGTGCCAGCCTCCCTAGGGGGCCGCGTCAGCCCCAGCATTTT

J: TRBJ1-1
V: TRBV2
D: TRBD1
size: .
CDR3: CASSEQGATEAFF
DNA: TGTGCCAGCAGTGAACAGGGGGCCACTGAAGCTTTCTTT

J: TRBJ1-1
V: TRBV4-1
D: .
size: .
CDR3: CASSQVPTTGFGAFF
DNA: TGCGCCAGCAGCCAAGTACCCACTACAGGGTTCGGAGCTTTCTTT

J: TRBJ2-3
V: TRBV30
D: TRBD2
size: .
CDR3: CAWSFSGRTDTQYF
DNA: TGTGCCTGGAGCTTTAGCGGGAGAACAGATACGCAGTATTTT

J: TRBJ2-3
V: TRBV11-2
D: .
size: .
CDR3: CASSPSRGTDTQYF
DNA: TGTGCCAGCAGCCCGAGCAGGGGCACAGATACGCAGTATTTT

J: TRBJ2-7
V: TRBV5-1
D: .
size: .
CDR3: CASGGRDNNFYEQYF
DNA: TGCGCCAGCGGCGGCCGGGACAATAACTTCTACGAGCAGTACTTC

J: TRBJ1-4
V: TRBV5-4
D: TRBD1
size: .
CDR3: CASSSDRGREKLFF
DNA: TGTGCCAGCAGCTCGGACAGGGGACGCGAAAAACTGTTTTTT

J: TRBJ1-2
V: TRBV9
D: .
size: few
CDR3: CASSPYNRAGGYGYTF
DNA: TGTGCCAGCAGCCCGTATAACCGGGCGGGGGGCTATGGCTACACCTTC

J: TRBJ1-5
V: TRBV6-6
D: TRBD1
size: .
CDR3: CASSPCSGTGVCNQPQHF
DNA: TGTGCCAGCAGTCCCTGTTCCGGGACAGGGGTCTGCAATCAGCCCCAGCATTTT

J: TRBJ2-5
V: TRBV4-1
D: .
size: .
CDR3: CASSQPGSGETQYF
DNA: TGCGCCAGCAGCCAACCAGGGTCTGGGGAGACCCAGTACTTC

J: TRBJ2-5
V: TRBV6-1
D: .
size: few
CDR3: CASSEIMGGQETQYF
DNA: TGTGCCAGCAGTGAAATAATGGGGGGGCAGGAGACCCAGTACTTC

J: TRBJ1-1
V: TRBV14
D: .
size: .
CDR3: CASSQPYRGTEAFF
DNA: TGTGCCAGCAGCCAACCCTATCGGGGCACTGAAGCTTTCTTT

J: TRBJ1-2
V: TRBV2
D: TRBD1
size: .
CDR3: CASSRDRGDGYTF
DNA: TGTGCCAGCAGTCGGGACAGGGGAGATGGCTACACCTTC

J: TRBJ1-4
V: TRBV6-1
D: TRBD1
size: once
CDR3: CASSEDRQSTNEKLFF
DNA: TGTGCCAGCAGTGAGGACAGGCAGTCAACTAATGAAAAACTGTTTTTT

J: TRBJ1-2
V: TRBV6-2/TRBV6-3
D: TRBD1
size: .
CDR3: CASSYSLSQGDYGYTF
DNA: TGTGCCAGCAGTTACTCACTATCGCAGGGGGACTATGGCTACACCTTC

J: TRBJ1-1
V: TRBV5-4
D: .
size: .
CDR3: CASSPQINTEAFF
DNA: TGTGCCAGCAGCCCCCAAATTAACACTGAAGCTTTCTTT

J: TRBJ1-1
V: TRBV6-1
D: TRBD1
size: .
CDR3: CASSDWGQGSAFF
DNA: TGTGCCAGCAGTGATTGGGGACAGGGTTCCGCTTTCTTT

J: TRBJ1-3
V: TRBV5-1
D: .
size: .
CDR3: CASRGGNSGNTIYF
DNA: TGCGCCAGCAGGGGGGGTAACTCTGGAAACACCATATATTTT

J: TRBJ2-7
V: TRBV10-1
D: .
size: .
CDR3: CASSEYTGASYEQYF
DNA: TGCGCCAGCAGTGAGTATACGGGAGCCAGCTACGAGCAGTACTTC

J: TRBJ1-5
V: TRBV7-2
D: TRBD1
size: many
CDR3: CASSLGQGWNQPQHF
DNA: TGTGCCAGCAGCTTAGGACAGGGGTGGAATCAGCCCCAGCATTTT

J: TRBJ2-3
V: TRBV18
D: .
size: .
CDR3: CASSPQDGGDTQYF
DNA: TGTGCCAGCTCACCACAGGACGGAGGGGATACGCAGTATTTT

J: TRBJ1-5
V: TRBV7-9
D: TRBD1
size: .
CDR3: CASGQALGQPQHF
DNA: TGTGCCAGCGGACAGGCCCTCGGGCAGCCCCAGCATTTT

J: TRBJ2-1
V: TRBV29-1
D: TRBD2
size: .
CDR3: CSVEGSGRAQSYNEQFF
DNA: TGCAGCGTTGAAGGTAGCGGGAGGGCCCAATCCTACAATGAGCAGTTCTTC

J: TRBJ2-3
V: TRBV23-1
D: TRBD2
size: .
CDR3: CAFRGGLYTDTQYF
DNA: TGCGCCTTCCGGGGAGGGTTGTACACAGATACGCAGTATTTT

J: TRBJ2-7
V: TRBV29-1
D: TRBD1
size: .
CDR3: CSVEDPGQGSYEQYF
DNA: TGCAGCGTTGAAGATCCGGGACAGGGTTCCTACGAGCAGTACTTC

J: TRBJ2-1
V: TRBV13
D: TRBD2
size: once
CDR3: CASGTSGRIF
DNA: TGTGCCAGCGGAACTAGCGGGAGGATCTTC

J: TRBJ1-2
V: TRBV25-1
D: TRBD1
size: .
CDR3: CASSQRQGEIYGYTF
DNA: TGTGCCAGCAGCCAAAGACAGGGGGAGATCTATGGCTACACCTTC

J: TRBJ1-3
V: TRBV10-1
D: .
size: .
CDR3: CASSDEGHSGNTIYF
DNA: TGCGCCAGCAGTGATGAGGGCCACTCTGGAAACACCATATATTTT

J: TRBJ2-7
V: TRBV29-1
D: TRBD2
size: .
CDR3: CNPSGTSGRLTYEQYF
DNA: TGCAACCCGTCCGGGACTAGCGGGAGATTGACCTACGAGCAGTACTTC

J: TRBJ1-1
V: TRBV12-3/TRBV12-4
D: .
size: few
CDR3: CASSTGFNTEAFF
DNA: TGTGCCAGCAGTACAGGATTTAACACTGAAGCTTTCTTT

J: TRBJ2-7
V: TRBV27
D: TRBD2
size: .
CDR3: CASSFQTSGRYPYEQYF
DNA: TGTGCCAGCAGTTTTCAAACTAGCGGGAGGTACCCCTACGAGCAGTACTTC

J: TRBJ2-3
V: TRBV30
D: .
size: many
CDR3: CACSGGFSTDTQYF
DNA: TGTGCCTGTTCAGGGGGGTTCTCCACAGATACGCAGTATTTT

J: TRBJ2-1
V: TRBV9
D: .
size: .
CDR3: CASSATGELKFF
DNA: TGTGCCAGCAGCGCGACAGGAGAGCTTAAGTTCTTC

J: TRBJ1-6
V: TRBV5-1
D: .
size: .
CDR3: CASSLVGQGNSPLHF
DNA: TGCGCCAGCAGCTTGGTAGGGCAGGGTAATTCACCCCTCCACTTT

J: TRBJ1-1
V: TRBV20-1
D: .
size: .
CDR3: CSARWTEKAFF
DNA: TGCAGTGCTCGCTGGACAGAAAAAGCTTTCTTT

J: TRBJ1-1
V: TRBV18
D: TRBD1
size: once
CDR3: CASSREDRAKDTEAFF
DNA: TGTGCCAGCTCACGGGAGGACAGGGCTAAGGACACTGAAGCTTTCTTT

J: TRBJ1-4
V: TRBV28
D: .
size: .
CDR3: CASSLRGATNEKLFF
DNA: TGTGCCAGCAGTTTAAGGGGCGCAACTAATGAAAAACTGTTTTTT

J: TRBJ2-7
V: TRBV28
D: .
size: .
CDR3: CASSRPEGPYEQYF
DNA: TGTGCCAGCAGTCGCCCGGAGGGGCCTTACGAGCAGTACTTC

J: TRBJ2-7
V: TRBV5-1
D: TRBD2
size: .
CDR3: CASSSPKTSGGSSYEQYF
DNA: TGCGCCAGCAGCAGCCCAAAGACTAGCGGGGGGAGCTCCTACGAGCAGTACTTC

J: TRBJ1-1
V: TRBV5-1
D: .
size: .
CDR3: CASSRTGRTEAFF
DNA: TGCGCCAGCAGCCGCACAGGGCGCACTGAAGCTTTCTTT

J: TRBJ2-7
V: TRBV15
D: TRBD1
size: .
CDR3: CATSSQDRVDYEQYF
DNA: TGTGCCACCAGCAGCCAGGACAGGGTGGACTACGAGCAGTACTTC

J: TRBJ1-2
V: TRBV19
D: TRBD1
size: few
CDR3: CASRGDRGYGYTF
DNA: TGTGCCAGTAGAGGGGACAGGGGCTATGGCTACACCTTC

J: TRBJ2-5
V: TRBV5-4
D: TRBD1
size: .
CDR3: CAGGRDRGNQETQYF
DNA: TGTGCCGGCGGGCGGGACAGGGGGAACCAAGAGACCCAGTACTTC

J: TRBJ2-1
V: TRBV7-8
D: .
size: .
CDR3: CASSTSNREISNEQFF
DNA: TGTGCCAGCAGCACATCAAACAGGGAAATTAGCAATGAGCAGTTCTTC

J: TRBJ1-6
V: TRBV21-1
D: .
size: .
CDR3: CASSKTRGRYNSPLHF
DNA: TGTGCCAGCAGCAAAACCCGGGGAAGGTATAATTCACCCCTCCACTTT

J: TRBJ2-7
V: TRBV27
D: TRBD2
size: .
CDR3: CASSSGGSGEQYF
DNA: TGTGCCAGCAGTTCGGGAGGCAGTGGTGAGCAGTACTTC

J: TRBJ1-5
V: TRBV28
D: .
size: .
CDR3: CASRKGGSNQPQHF
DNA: TGTGCCAGCAGAAAGGGGGGGTCCAATCAGCCCCAGCATTTT

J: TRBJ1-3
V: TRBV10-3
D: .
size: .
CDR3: CAISESRGGGGNTIYF
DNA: TGTGCCATCAGTGAGTCGAGGGGGGGCGGAGGAAACACCATATATTTT

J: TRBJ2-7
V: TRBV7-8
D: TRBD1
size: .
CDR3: CASSLFWDRGYEQYF
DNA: TGTGCCAGCAGCTTATTCTGGGACAGAGGATACGAGCAGTACTTC

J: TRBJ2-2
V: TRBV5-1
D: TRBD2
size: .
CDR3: CASSVTSGDIGELFF
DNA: TGCGCCAGCAGCGTGACTAGCGGGGATATCGGGGAGCTGTTTTTT

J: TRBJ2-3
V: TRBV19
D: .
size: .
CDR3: CASSERQTDTQYF
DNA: TGTGCCAGTAGCGAAAGACAGACAGATACGCAGTATTTT

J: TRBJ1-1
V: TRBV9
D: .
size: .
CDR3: CASSPPGETEAFF
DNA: TGTGCCAGCAGCCCCCCAGGGGAAACTGAAGCTTTCTTT

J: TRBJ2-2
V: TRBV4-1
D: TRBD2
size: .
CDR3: CASSQVRGANTGELFF
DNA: TGCGCCAGCAGCCAAGTGCGGGGGGCGAACACCGGGGAGCTGTTTTTT